The sequence of this T cell receptor beta chain was determined in a study of cytomegalovirus exposure and HLA in healthy donors. General study findings and limits: In a later analysis, TCR beta V- and J-gene trimming was associated with a missense DCLRE1C variant.

The PCR made use of 60 Vbeta and 13 Jbeta primers. TCRdb's copy holds only in-frame clones and misses some; the assay was immunoSEQ multiplex PCR. In the table there are fewer than 200,000 clones, 80% of which are singletons. V lost 0 bases and J lost 6, with 8 bases in between. Per germline, CDR1 GTSNPN and CDR2 SVGIG (reference sequence). The CDR3 consists of 12 residues. With regard to this clone: The antigen remains undetermined.

The rearrangement links TRBV30 to TRBJ1-1; D is unresolved. This receptor was obtained from a boy between 10 and 17 years old in good health and CMV-seronegative. The sample consisted of PBMCs. CDR3 sequence reads: CAWSVHRAEAFF. DNA for the CDR3: TGTGCCTGGAGTGTACACCGGGCTGAAGCTTTCTTT.